These 14 T cell receptor beta chains were sequenced from one sample in a study of blood T cell repertoires in COVID-19. The protocol was immunoSEQ multiplex PCR, while the TCRdb copy is restricted to in-frame clones and leaves out a portion. Of around 130,000 clones in the sample, more than 70% were seen once. Sequencing input: peripheral blood. All receptors come from an older woman with acute or convalescent COVID-19.

The genes are TRBV10-2 and TRBJ2-3; 11 nucleotides agree with TRBD1. Germline V gene lookup returns CDR1 WSHSY and CDR2 SAAADI. The V segment lost 2 bases and the J segment 0 bases; nucleotides outside the gene matches: 1. The CDR3 has 16 residues. The CDR3 DNA is TGCGCCAGCAGTGAGGGACAGGGGGCGAGCACAGATACGCAGTATTTT. The encoded protein is CASSEGQGASTDTQYF.

The rearrangement uses TRBV5-1 and TRBJ2-5; D uncertain. The germline gives CDR1 SGHRS, CDR2 YFSETQ. V gave up 2 bases and J gave up 7 bases, with 12 bases separating them. This CDR3 is 13 amino acids long. The CDR3 loop reads CASSLGTPGTQYF. The CDR3 DNA reads as TGCGCCAGCAGCTTAGGCACCCCAGGGACCCAGTACTTC.

J is TRBJ2-5 and V is TRBV18; D is possibly TRBD1 (6 bases). Germline V gene sequence: CDR1 KGHSH, CDR2 LQKENI. The germline V and J ends were trimmed by 2 bases and 0 bases, with 13 bases remaining between them. CDR3 size: 16 residues. Here the CDR3 DNA reads TGTGCCAGCTCACCAATCCGACAGGAGTACCAAGAGACCCAGTACTTC. It yields the protein CASSPIRQEYQETQYF.

V gene TRBV5-4 combines with J gene TRBJ2-3, with D perhaps TRBD2 (5 bases). This CDR3 contains 15 residues. CDR1 and CDR2 from the germline V gene are SGHNT and YYREEE (reference sequence). Trimming stripped 5 bases from V and 2 bases from J, with 15 bases between. The CDR3 is CASSWRVGVTDTQYF. The CDR3 DNA reads TGTGCCAGCAGTTGGCGGGTTGGCGTCACAGATACGCAGTATTTT.

The chain uses TRBV6-6 and TRBJ1-6; TRBD1 matches 7 bases. Trimming took 7 bases from V and 1 from J; bases not matched to a gene: 4. CDR1 MNHNY and CDR2 SVGAGI come from the germline V gene (reference sequence). This CDR3 comprises 15 residues. The chain's CDR3 is CASIQGNSYNSPLHF. The CDR3 nucleotides read TGTGCCAGCATACAGGGGAATTCCTATAATTCACCCCTCCACTTT.

The chain has TRBV12-3 or TRBV12-4 and TRBJ1-1, with 7 bases aligning to TRBD1. The trim removed 7 bases at V and 8 bases at J, leaving 10 bases unmatched. The CDR3 sequence is 13 residues long. The CDR3 region is CASNSNRGSEAFF. As DNA, the CDR3 is TGTGCCAGCAATTCCAACAGGGGATCCGAAGCTTTCTTT.

This sequence joins TRBV7-2 and TRBJ1-1; TRBD1 matches 8 bases. The CDR3 runs to 11 residues. Germline CDR1 reads SGHTA; CDR2 reads FQGNSA. V lost 4 bases to trimming and J lost 10 bases; unmatched junction nucleotides: 2. CDR3 sequence reads: CASSSGQGAFF. CDR3 nucleotide sequence: TGTGCCAGCAGCTCCGGACAGGGAGCTTTCTTT.

This chain joins TRBV7-8 and TRBJ2-5, with 10 bases aligning to TRBD1. Per the germline V gene, CDR1 is SGHVS and CDR2 is FQNEAQ. After removal of 5 bases from V and 4 bases from J, the junction contained 10 bases not matched to a gene. This CDR3 has 16 amino acids. CDR3 protein: CASSVTGTGVVETQYF. The CDR3 nucleotides are TGTGCCAGCAGCGTAACCGGGACAGGGGTCGTAGAGACCCAGTACTTC.

CDR3 coding DNA: TGTGCCACCAGTGATCCTTCGGGAGGGCAATCTGAGCAGTTCTTC. Its translation: CATSDPSGGQSEQFF. This sequence joins TRBV24-1 and TRBJ2-1; 8 nucleotides match TRBD2. This CDR3 spans 15 amino acids. Trimming removed 3 bases from V and 9 bases from J; junction bases left unmatched: 9. Germline V gives CDR1 KGHDR, CDR2 SFDVKD.

This chain links TRBV28 with TRBJ1-5; TRBD1 might be the D (5 bases). The CDR3 runs to 16 residues. Germline loops: CDR1 MDHEN, CDR2 SYDVKM. Trimming pared 5 bases from V and 2 bases from J, leaving 16 bases between. CDR3 sequence reads: CASSPLLQGGNQPQHF. CDR3 DNA sequence: TGTGCCAGCAGTCCTCTACTCCAGGGTGGCAATCAGCCCCAGCATTTT.

The chain couples TRBV10-2 to TRBJ2-1; TRBD2 agrees at 10 bases. The J segment lost 12 bases and the V segment lost 5 bases, leaving 10 bases of the junction unmatched. Germline CDR1 and CDR2: WSHSY and SAAADI. This CDR3 region has 14 residues. The CDR3 nucleotides are TGCGCCAGCAGTCTAGCGGGAGTGGACAAAGGGCAGTTCTTC. Amino acids: CASSLAGVDKGQFF.

This chain links TRBV15 with TRBJ1-5; TRBD1 matches at 10 bases. Trimming removed 3 bases from V and 4 bases from J; junction bases left unmatched: 0. Germline loops: CDR1 LNHNV, CDR2 YYDKDF (reference sequence). The CDR3 runs to 14 residues. CDR3 nucleotide sequence: TGTGCCACCAGCAGGGACAGGGGGAATCAGCCCCAGCATTTT. Protein product: CATSRDRGNQPQHF. Combining the CDR3 with reference TRBV15 and TRBJ1-5 gives the whole variable domain DAMVIQNPRYQVTQFGKPVTLSCSQTLNHNVMYWYQQKSSQAPKLLFHYYDKDFNNEADTPDNFQSRRPNTSFCFLDIRSPGLGDTAMYLCATSRDRGNQPQHFGDGTRLSIL.

This chain links TRBV19 with TRBJ2-2; 7 bases line up with TRBD1. CDR1 is LNHDA and CDR2 is SQIVND in the germline V gene (reference sequence). The CDR3 sequence is 17 residues long. V lost 5 bases to trimming and J lost 2 bases; unmatched junction nucleotides: 11. CDR3 residues: CASSFPPGTANTGELFF. The DNA of the CDR3 is TGTGCCAGTAGTTTCCCCCCCGGGACAGCAAACACCGGGGAGCTGTTTTTT. The complete variable domain, with remaining parts taken from reference TRBV19 and TRBJ2-2, reads DGGITQSPKYLFRKEGQNVTLSCEQNLNHDAMYWYRQDPGQGLRLIYYSQIVNDFQKGDIAEGYSVSREKKESFPLTVTSAQKNPTAFYLCASSFPPGTANTGELFFGEGSRLTVL.

V usage is TRBV24-1 and J usage is TRBJ2-3, with 12 positions matching TRBD2. V gave up 10 bases and J gave up 3 bases; unmatched junction bases: 4. The length of the CDR3 is 14 residues. Germline CDR1 reads KGHDR; CDR2 reads SFDVKD. CDR3 loop: CATSTSGRTDTQYF. The CDR3 DNA follows: TGTGCCACTTCGACTAGCGGGAGAACAGATACGCAGTATTTT.